The present T cell receptor (beta chain) was sequenced within a study of T cells in Graves' hyperthyroidism and ophthalmopathy. Study observations and caveats: By a 13 V-J model, ophthalmopathy was set apart from stable hyperthyroidism.

Ophthalmopathy in the patients scored at least 3 on Clinical Activity Score and at least 4 on NOSPECS grade, lasting under 3 months. TCR beta CDR3 regions were amplified from RNA transcripts. The TCR CDR3 was amplified in a first-round RT-PCR using the HTBI primer set. TCRdb processed the multiplex PCR reads anew with MiXCR; each CDR3 protein has one entry. The sample shows over 350,000 distinct CDR3 sequences, approximately 17% of them seen only once. The germline gives CDR1 KGHDR, CDR2 SFDVKD. V gave up 6 bases and J gave up 3 bases, with 19 bases separating them. CDR3 length: 16 amino acids. Note on this clonotype: Antigen unknown.

Sequencing used blood. This sequence was found in a man aged 18 to 30 with Graves' ophthalmopathy. The chain links TRBV24-1 to TRBJ1-1; a weak D match, TRBD1 (6 bases). CDR3 in DNA: TGTGCCACCAGTCAGGGTCCGGGGGCGCGGGACACTGAAGCTTTCTTT. The encoded protein is CATSQGPGARDTEAFF.